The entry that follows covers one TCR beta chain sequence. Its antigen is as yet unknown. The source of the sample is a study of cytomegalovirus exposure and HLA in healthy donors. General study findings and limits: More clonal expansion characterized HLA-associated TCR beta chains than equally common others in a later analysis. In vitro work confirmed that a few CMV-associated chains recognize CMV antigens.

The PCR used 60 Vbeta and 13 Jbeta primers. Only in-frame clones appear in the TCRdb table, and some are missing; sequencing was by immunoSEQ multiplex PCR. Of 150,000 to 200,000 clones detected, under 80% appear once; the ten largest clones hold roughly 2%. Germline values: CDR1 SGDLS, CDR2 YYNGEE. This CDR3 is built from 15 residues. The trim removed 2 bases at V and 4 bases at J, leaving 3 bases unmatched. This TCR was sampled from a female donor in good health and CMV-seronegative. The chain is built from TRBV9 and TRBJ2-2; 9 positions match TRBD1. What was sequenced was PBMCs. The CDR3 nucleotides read TGTGCCAGCAGCGTGGGACAGGGTGGCACCGGGGAGCTGTTTTTT. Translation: CASSVGQGGTGELFF.